This T cell receptor beta chain comes out of a study of CD8 T cells in ankylosing spondylitis. Generation of TCR beta libraries employed quantitative 5'-RACE incorporating molecular barcodes. TCRdb ran MiXCR on the 5' RACE reads and lists one entry per CDR3 protein. Counted here are about 220,000 distinct CDR3 sequences, roughly 6.6% occurring once; the ten biggest clones make up 14%. Study results and limitations: Made up of eight highly homologous variants, a TCR beta motif appeared characteristic of ankylosing spondylitis blood. In synovial fluid and blood from reactive arthritis, some motif variants were previously reported. CD8+ disease-linked clones were present at relatively low frequencies in blood.

CDR3 length: 13 residues. The germline V gene encodes CDR1 SGHDT and CDR2 YYEEEE. V was shortened by 6 bases and J by 8 bases, with 15 bases between the two germline ends. The sample holds many counts of this clonotype. Its antigen is undetermined. The receptor comes from a male donor with ankylosing spondylitis. The sample taken for sequencing was blood, either unsorted or a sorted T cell fraction (not recorded which). V is TRBV5-6 and J is TRBJ2-4; D not certain. DNA for the CDR3: TGTGCCAGCACCTTTGGACGAATGGACATTCAGTACTTC. It is translated as CASTFGRMDIQYF. Full variable domain (missing parts from reference TRBV5-6 and TRBJ2-4): DAGVTQSPTHLIKTRGQQVTLRCSPKSGHDTVSWYQQALGQGPQFIFQYYEEEERQRGNFPDRFSGHQFPNYSSELNVNALLLGDSALYLCASTFGRMDIQYFGAGTRLSVL.